This T cell receptor (beta chain) was recorded in a study of T cells in Graves' hyperthyroidism and ophthalmopathy. The investigators amplified TCR beta CDR3 regions from RNA transcripts. HTBI primers drove first-round RT-PCR of the TCR CDR3. TCRdb fed the multiplex PCR reads into MiXCR, producing one record per CDR3 protein. The data contain 75,000 to 100,000 distinct CDR3 sequences, approximately 42% of them singletons. The TCR sequence derives from a woman aged 25 to 39 with Graves' hyperthyroidism. Sequencing input: peripheral blood or thyroid tissue (not recorded which).

The CDR3 DNA sequence: TGTGCCAGCAGCCCTCTGGACAGGGGAGATGAGCAGTACTTC. It encodes CASSPLDRGDEQYF. V gene TRBV7-2 combines with J gene TRBJ2-7, with 9 bases matching TRBD1. This CDR3 spans 14 amino acids. Germline V gene sequence: CDR1 SGHTA, CDR2 FQGNSA. V was pared by 5 bases and J by 7 bases, with 9 bases of the junction left unmatched.